These 30 T cell receptor beta chains came from one sample sequenced in a study of T cell repertoires in cytomegalovirus infection (dated by TCRdb to between 2018 and 2021). The sequencing machine was an Illumina HiSeq 1500. The raw public data were reprocessed by TCRdb itself: fastp quality trimming at Q25, MiXCR clonotype calling, in-frame beta chains only. Each entry merges the rows of one CDR3 protein and shows their most common DNA and genes. A total of hundreds of thousands of distinct CDR3 sequences appear in this sample, around 29% of them only once. The ten largest clones represent around 15% of the sample. The meaning of the sample's treatment or condition label: in vitro stimulation with specific CMV peptide epitopes to enrich CMV-specific T cells. These receptors lack a known antigen. The specimen was cultured CD8+ T cells from PBMCs, collected from culture after CMV antigen stimulation. These receptors all stem from a human donor in good health (CMV status not recorded). Some clones in this sample may be carry-over from other donors' samples.

J is TRBJ1-2 and V is TRBV4-1; D is uncertain. The CDR3 totals 14 residues. V was trimmed by 1 base and J by 3 bases, leaving 9 bases between them. Germline lookup yields CDR1 MGHRA and CDR2 YSYEKL. CDR3 residues: CASSQVGLDYGYTF. The CDR3, as DNA: TGCGCCAGCAGCCAAGTCGGACTGGACTATGGCTACACCTTC.

This clonotype occurred a few times. V gene TRBV19 combines with J gene TRBJ1-1, with D perhaps matching TRBD1 (5 bases). V shed 7 bases and J shed 4 bases, with 13 bases lying between them. CDR3 length equals 13 residues. Germline V gene data show CDR1 as LNHDA and CDR2 as SQIVND (reference sequence). The DNA of the CDR3 is TGTGCCAGTAAAGCAGGGCTTGGCACTGAAGCTTTCTTT. This codes for CASKAGLGTEAFF.

The CDR3: CASKSGQEQFF. CDR3 nucleotides: TGTGCCAGTAAATCGGGGCAGGAGCAGTTCTTC. V and J are TRBV19 and TRBJ2-1; D tentatively reads TRBD1 or TRBD2 (5 bases each). Germline-derived CDR1 and CDR2 are LNHDA and SQIVND (reference sequence). The germline V and J ends were trimmed by 7 bases and 10 bases, with 11 bases remaining between them. The CDR3 is made up of 11 amino acids.

The chain is built from TRBV18 and TRBJ2-3; TRBD2 matches at 10 bases. Germline V gene data show CDR1 as KGHSH and CDR2 as LQKENI. Germline trimming cut 2 bases from V and 2 bases from J; bases unmatched to any gene: 7. CDR3 length: 17 amino acids. CDR3: CASSPAFSGGNTDTQYF. CDR3 DNA sequence: TGTGCCAGCTCACCAGCGTTTAGCGGGGGGAACACAGATACGCAGTATTTT.

The rearrangement uses TRBV6-6 and TRBJ1-1; D gene uncertain. The germline V gene has CDR1 MNHNY and CDR2 SVGAGI (reference sequence). Trimming took 0 bases from V and 6 from J, leaving 8 bases between them. CDR3 length: 13 amino acids. CDR3 DNA: TGTGCCAGCAGTTACTCAATTGAGGCTGAAGCTTTCTTT. Protein sequence: CASSYSIEAEAFF.

CDR3 sequence: CASSLQGKLTNYGYTF. The CDR3 DNA is TGTGCCAGTAGCCTTCAAGGGAAGCTAACTAACTATGGCTACACCTTC. The rearrangement uses TRBV19 and TRBJ1-2; no clear D. CDR3 size: 16 residues. Germline V gene data show CDR1 as LNHDA and CDR2 as SQIVND (reference sequence). Trimming cost V 6 bases and J 0 bases, with 17 bases left between them.

This clonotype was counted between two and nine times. The chain joins TRBV10-3 to TRBJ2-1; D may be TRBD1 (6 bases). Germline-derived CDR1 and CDR2 are ENHRY and SYGVKD. CDR3 size: 11 residues. Between the trimmed V and J ends, which lost 11 bases and 8 bases, there was a span of 13 bases. This CDR3 is CALGALDEQFF. Here the CDR3 DNA reads TGTGCCCTGGGGGCCCTGGATGAGCAGTTCTTC.

The V gene is TRBV6-1, the J gene TRBJ2-1, with D perhaps TRBD2 (5 bases). CDR3 length: 13 residues. Germline CDR1 and CDR2: MNHNS and SASEGT. V was cut by 3 bases and J by 5 bases, with 8 bases left in between. For the CDR3, the DNA is TGTGCCAGCAGTGACGAGGGCAACAATGAGCAGTTCTTC. It codes for CASSDEGNNEQFF.

This clonotype appeared a few times. V and J are TRBV6-6 and TRBJ2-5; no definite D call. Germline loops: CDR1 MNHNY, CDR2 SVGAGI (reference sequence). V was shortened by 8 bases and J by 4 bases, with 11 bases between the two germline ends. The length of the CDR3 is 12 residues. CDR3 in amino acids: CASLIRRETQYF. As DNA, the CDR3 is TGTGCCAGCTTAATACGCCGAGAGACCCAGTACTTC.

The V call is TRBV12-3 or TRBV12-4, the J call TRBJ2-5, with no clear D. This CDR3 contains 14 residues. V was clipped by 3 bases and J by 2 bases, with 10 bases between them. DNA for the CDR3: TGTGCCAGCAGTTTGGGCAGATCTCAAGAGACCCAGTACTTC. Its translation: CASSLGRSQETQYF.

A few counts support this clonotype. Here the CDR3 reads CASRRELAGVVVGSYNEQFF. CDR3 bases: TGTGCCAGCAGGCGCGAACTAGCGGGGGTGGTCGTAGGCTCCTACAATGAGCAGTTCTTC. The rearrangement links TRBV5-4 to TRBJ2-1; the match to TRBD2 covers 11 bases. V trimming: 5 bases; J trimming: 0 bases; junction bases outside the gene matches: 16. The germline CDR1 and CDR2 sequences are SGHNT and YYREEE (reference sequence). This CDR3 comprises 20 residues.

This chain uses TRBV2 with TRBJ2-5, with TRBD1 as a possible D gene (7 bases). V lost 6 bases and J 5 bases, leaving 22 bases between the germline ends. This CDR3 is built from 16 residues. Germline V lookup: CDR1 SNHLY, CDR2 FYNNEI. Here the CDR3 reads CASSSQGGGFGETQYF. The CDR3 DNA reads TGTGCCAGCAGCTCCCAGGGGGGCGGGTTTGGTGAGACCCAGTACTTC.

This clonotype was detected only a few times. The chain has TRBV6-6 and TRBJ2-7; the D is unclear. Germline V gene data show CDR1 as MNHNY and CDR2 as SVGAGI (reference sequence). The CDR3 is 13 residues long. The V gene lost 5 bases and the J gene lost 0 bases, with 8 bases spanning the gap. This chain's CDR3 is CASSVSASYEQYV. The CDR3 DNA reads TGTGCCAGCAGTGTGTCAGCCTCCTACGAGCAGTACGTC.

This sequence joins TRBV7-6 and TRBJ2-7; 7 nucleotides match TRBD1. The V gene end was trimmed by 5 bases and the J gene end by 2 bases; junction bases not matched to a gene: 12. Germline assignment: CDR1 SGHVS and CDR2 FNYEAQ. The CDR3 sequence is 16 residues long. CDR3 in DNA: TGTGCCAGCAGCCCATCTACAGGGGTTAACACCTACGAGCAGTACGTC. Its translation is CASSPSTGVNTYEQYV.

In its sample, this clonotype was seen a few times. The chain joins TRBV27 to TRBJ1-2, with D perhaps TRBD1 (6 bases). The ends were cut back, 5 bases at V and 3 bases at J, with 16 bases in the middle. The CDR3 is 15 amino acids. Germline CDR1 MNHEY, CDR2 SMNVEV (reference sequence). CDR3 in amino acids: CASSPYRAWDYGYTF. For the CDR3, the DNA is TGTGCCAGCAGTCCGTACAGGGCTTGGGACTATGGCTACACCTTC.

The chain links TRBV9 to TRBJ2-5; TRBD2 matches 12 bases. This CDR3 is built from 15 residues. Trimming took 3 bases from V and 4 from J; bases not matched to a gene: 4. Looked up from germline, CDR1 is SGDLS and CDR2 is YYNGEE. In DNA form, the CDR3 reads TGTGCCAGCAGCGCTAGCGGGGGGGCCGGAGAGACCCAGTACTTC. Its translation is CASSASGGAGETQYF.

This clonotype was counted only a few times. This chain joins TRBV4-3 and TRBJ1-6; D gene ambiguous. Trimming removed 1 base at V and 7 bases at J, with 14 bases between. There are 16 residues in the CDR3. Germline-derived CDR1 and CDR2 are LGHNA and YSLEER. CDR3 protein: CASSQGVLVGNSPLHF. The CDR3 DNA reads TGCGCCAGCAGCCAAGGGGTCCTGGTGGGCAATTCACCCCTCCACTTT.

This clonotype was observed a handful of times. V is TRBV28 and J is TRBJ2-1; D might be TRBD1 (6 bases). The CDR3 has 15 residues. V was trimmed by 7 bases and J by 4 bases, leaving 17 bases between them. The germline V gene encodes CDR1 MDHEN and CDR2 SYDVKM. The CDR3 spells CASTLEGETYNEQFF. The CDR3 DNA sequence: TGTGCCAGCACCCTCGAGGGGGAGACTTACAATGAGCAGTTCTTC. The full variable domain, completed using reference TRBV28 and TRBJ2-1, is DVKVTQSSRYLVKRTGEKVFLECVQDMDHENMFWYRQDPGLGLRLIYFSYDVKMKEKGDIPEGYSVSREKKERFSLILESASTNQTSMYLCASTLEGETYNEQFFGPGTRLTVL.

The V call is TRBV11-2, the J call TRBJ2-1; 9 positions agree with TRBD1. Germline V gene sequence: CDR1 SGHAT, CDR2 FQNNGV. With V trimmed by 4 bases and J by 4 bases, 5 bases remained unmatched. The CDR3 runs to 15 residues. CDR3 residues: CASSSNRGLYNEQFF. The DNA for the CDR3 is TGTGCCAGCAGCTCCAACAGGGGGCTATACAATGAGCAGTTCTTC.

The chain links TRBV27 to TRBJ1-1; D possibly corresponds to TRBD1 (5 bases). Germline assignment: CDR1 MNHEY and CDR2 SMNVEV (reference sequence). The CDR3 has 14 amino acids. Trimming took off 6 bases at V and 8 bases at J, with 19 bases between the two ends. CDR3 in amino acids: CASRQNDAGSEAFF. CDR3 coding DNA: TGTGCCAGCAGGCAAAATGACGCAGGGTCCGAAGCTTTCTTT.

The rearrangement uses TRBV6-6 and TRBJ2-7; tentative D call: TRBD2 (5 bases). Germline CDR1 MNHNY, CDR2 SVGAGI (reference sequence). V lost 6 bases to trimming and J lost 3 bases, with 12 bases between them. The length of the CDR3 is 13 residues. This CDR3 reads CASRPGLIYEQYV. CDR3 sequence (DNA): TGTGCCAGCAGGCCCGGACTGATCTACGAGCAGTACGTC.

V gene TRBV28 combines with J gene TRBJ2-7, with D maybe TRBD1 (6 bases). Trimming removed 6 bases at V and 6 bases at J, with 15 bases between. This CDR3 is built from 13 residues. Germline CDR1 MDHEN, CDR2 SYDVKM. The CDR3 DNA is TGTGCCAGCAGCGACACAGGGATATGCGAGCAGTACGTC. This sequence encodes CASSDTGICEQYV.

The sample holds many counts of this clonotype. The chain's CDR3 is CASSWSGGEVNEQFF. CDR3 bases: TGTGCCAGCAGCTGGTCCGGAGGGGAGGTAAATGAGCAGTTCTTC. V is TRBV7-2 and J is TRBJ2-1, with a tentative D call TRBD2 (6 bases). Trimming cost V 4 bases and J 7 bases, with 17 bases left between them. The CDR3 totals 15 residues. Germline-derived CDR1 and CDR2 are SGHTA and FQGNSA. Combining the CDR3 with reference TRBV7-2 and TRBJ2-1 gives the whole variable domain GAGVSQSPSNKVTEKGKDVELRCDPISGHTALYWYRQSLGQGLEFLIYFQGNSAPDKSGLPSDRFSAERTGGSVSTLTIQRTQQEDSAVYLCASSWSGGEVNEQFFGPGTRLTVL.

The chain recombines TRBV7-2 with TRBJ2-3; no clear D. V gave up 6 bases and J gave up 4 bases, with 14 bases separating them. Looked up from germline, CDR1 is SGHTA and CDR2 is FQGNSA. This CDR3 spans 14 amino acids. This CDR3 is CASRSFSMADTQYF. DNA for the CDR3: TGTGCCAGCAGATCCTTCTCTATGGCAGATACGCAGTATTTT.

The sample holds a few counts of this clonotype. For the CDR3, the DNA is TGTGCCAGCCAAAGGGTTCCAGGCCAGCCCCAGCATTTT. It yields the protein CASQRVPGQPQHF. This chain links TRBV12-3 or TRBV12-4 with TRBJ1-5; D is uncertain. V lost 8 bases, J lost 7 bases, and 15 bases lay in between. The CDR3 is 13 residues long.

This clonotype was found a few times. V is TRBV27 and J is TRBJ1-1; weak D call: TRBD1 (5 bases). CDR1 MNHEY and CDR2 SMNVEV come from the germline V gene (reference sequence). The germline V and J ends were trimmed by 5 bases and 5 bases, with 12 bases remaining between them. The CDR3 is made up of 13 amino acids. CDR3 loop: CASSPPWGTEAFF. The CDR3 DNA reads TGTGCCAGCAGTCCTCCGTGGGGGACTGAAGCTTTCTTT.

V and J are TRBV12-3 or TRBV12-4 and TRBJ1-3; D call uncertain. Trimming cost V 5 bases and J 0 bases, with 14 bases left between them. The CDR3 has 16 amino acids. This chain's CDR3 is CASSTLGPSSGNTIYF. CDR3 sequence (DNA): TGTGCCAGCAGTACCCTAGGACCGAGCTCTGGAAACACCATATATTTT.

V gene TRBV12-5 combines with J gene TRBJ1-2; no reliable D call. Per the germline V gene, CDR1 is LGHNT and CDR2 is FRNRAP. The V and J ends lost 9 bases and 6 bases respectively, with 11 bases between them. This CDR3 has 11 residues. The CDR3 DNA sequence: TGTGCTAGCGGGGATTTCAATGGCTACACCTTC. As protein: CASGDFNGYTF.

This clonotype was counted many times. V is TRBV7-9 and J is TRBJ2-1; D is perhaps TRBD2 (6 bases). This CDR3 contains 18 residues. V was cut by 5 bases and J by 3 bases, with 23 bases left in between. Germline-derived CDR1 and CDR2 are SEHNR and FQNEAQ (reference sequence). CDR3 sequence reads: CASSPTTGVSSYYNEQFF. The CDR3 DNA follows: TGTGCCAGCAGCCCGACGACGGGGGTATCCTCTTACTACAATGAGCAGTTCTTC.

This chain's CDR3 is CATNQGWQPQHF. The CDR3 DNA reads TGTGCCACTAACCAGGGCTGGCAGCCCCAGCATTTT. The chain uses TRBV19 and TRBJ1-5, with D perhaps matching TRBD1 (5 bases). Trimming left V 10 bases short and J 7 bases short, with 14 bases between. Germline V gene sequence: CDR1 LNHDA, CDR2 SQIVND (reference sequence). CDR3 length equals 12 residues.